The source of this TCR beta chain is a study of cytomegalovirus exposure and HLA in healthy donors. Whole-study results and caveats: Clonal expansion, a later analysis showed, was greater in HLA-associated TCR beta chains than in equally common others. Later analysis identified a missense DCLRE1C variant that was linked to TCR beta V- and J-gene trimming.

As concerns this clone: What it recognizes is unknown.

The germline V gene encodes CDR1 MNHEY and CDR2 SMNVEV (reference sequence). CDR3 length: 13 residues. Trimming cost V 4 bases and J 1 base, with 5 bases left between them. The primer mix had 60 Vbeta and 13 Jbeta primers. Clones were sequenced by immunoSEQ multiplex PCR, and TCRdb holds only the in-frame ones, with some missing. The sample holds about 150,000 clones. At the time of sampling, donors were nominally healthy, though unrecorded immune exposures were likely. This chain uses TRBV27 with TRBJ1-5, with D unresolved. The clonotype originates from a young man in good health and CMV-seronegative. Sequencing was carried out using PBMCs. CDR3 nucleotide sequence: TGTGCCAGCAGTTCAGGCAGCAATCAGCCCCAGCATTTT. Translated, it gives CASSSGSNQPQHF.